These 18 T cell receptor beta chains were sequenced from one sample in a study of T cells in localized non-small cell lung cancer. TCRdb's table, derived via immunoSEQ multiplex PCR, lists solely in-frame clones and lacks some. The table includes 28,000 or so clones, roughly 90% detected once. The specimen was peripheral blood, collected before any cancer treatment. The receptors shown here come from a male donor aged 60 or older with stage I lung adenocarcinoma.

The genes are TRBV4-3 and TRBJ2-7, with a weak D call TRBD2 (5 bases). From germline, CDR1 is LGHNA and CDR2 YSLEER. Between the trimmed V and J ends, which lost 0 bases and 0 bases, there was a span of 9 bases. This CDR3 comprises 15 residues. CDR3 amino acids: CASSQDYGNSYEQYF. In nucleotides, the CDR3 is TGCGCCAGCAGCCAAGACTACGGGAACTCCTACGAGCAGTACTTC.

The CDR3 spells CASSFPHLPEQYF. CDR3 in DNA: TGTGCCAGCAGTTTCCCTCATCTCCCCGAGCAGTACTTC. This chain connects TRBV28 to TRBJ2-7; D is unclear. There are 13 residues in the CDR3. Deletions cut 3 bases from V and 6 bases from J, with 12 bases between. Germline loops: CDR1 MDHEN, CDR2 SYDVKM.

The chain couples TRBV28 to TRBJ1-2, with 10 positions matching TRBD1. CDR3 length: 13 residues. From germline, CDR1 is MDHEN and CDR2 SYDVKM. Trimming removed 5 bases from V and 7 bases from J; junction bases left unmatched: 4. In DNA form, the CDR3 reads TGTGCCAGCAGTCAGACAGGGGGCGGTGGCTACACCTTC. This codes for CASSQTGGGGYTF.

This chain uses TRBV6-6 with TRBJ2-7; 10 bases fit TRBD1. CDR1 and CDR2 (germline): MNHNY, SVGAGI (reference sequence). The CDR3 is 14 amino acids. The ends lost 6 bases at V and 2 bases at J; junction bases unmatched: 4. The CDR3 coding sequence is TGTGCCAGCAGCAAGACAGGGGGCCCCTACGAGCAGTACTTC. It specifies CASSKTGGPYEQYF.

This CDR3 reads CASSWRGGREETQYF. The CDR3 DNA reads as TGTGCCAGCAGCTGGCGGGGGGGGAGGGAAGAGACCCAGTACTTC. The rearrangement joins TRBV6-5 to TRBJ2-5, with 9 positions matching TRBD2. Germline lookup yields CDR1 MNHEY and CDR2 SVGAGI. V shed 6 bases and J 3 bases; nucleotides not matched to a gene: 8. This CDR3 region has 15 residues.

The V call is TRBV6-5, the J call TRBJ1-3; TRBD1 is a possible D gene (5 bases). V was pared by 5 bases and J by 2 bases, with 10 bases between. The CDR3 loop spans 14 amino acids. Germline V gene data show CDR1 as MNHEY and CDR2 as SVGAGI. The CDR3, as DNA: TGTGCCAGCAGTGAGGGGACGACTGGAAACACCATATATTTT. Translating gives CASSEGTTGNTIYF.

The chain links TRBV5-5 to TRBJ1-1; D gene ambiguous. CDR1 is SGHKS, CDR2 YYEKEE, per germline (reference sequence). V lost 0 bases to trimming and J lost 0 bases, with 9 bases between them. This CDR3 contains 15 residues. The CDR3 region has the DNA TGTGCCAGCAGCTTGGGGCTGGCTGTGAACACTGAAGCTTTCTTT. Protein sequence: CASSLGLAVNTEAFF.

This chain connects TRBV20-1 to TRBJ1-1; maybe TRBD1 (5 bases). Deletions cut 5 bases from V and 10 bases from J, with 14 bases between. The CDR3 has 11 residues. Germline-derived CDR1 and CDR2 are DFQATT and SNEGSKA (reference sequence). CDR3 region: CSAWQGRTAFF. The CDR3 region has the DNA TGCAGTGCTTGGCAGGGACGGACAGCTTTCTTT.

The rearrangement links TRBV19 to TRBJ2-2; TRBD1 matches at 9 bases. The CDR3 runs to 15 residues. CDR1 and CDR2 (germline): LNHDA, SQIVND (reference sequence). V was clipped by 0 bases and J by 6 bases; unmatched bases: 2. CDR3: CASSIEGQGAGELFF. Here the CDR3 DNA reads TGTGCCAGTAGTATAGAGGGACAGGGCGCCGGGGAGCTGTTTTTT. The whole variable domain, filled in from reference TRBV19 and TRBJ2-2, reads DGGITQSPKYLFRKEGQNVTLSCEQNLNHDAMYWYRQDPGQGLRLIYYSQIVNDFQKGDIAEGYSVSREKKESFPLTVTSAQKNPTAFYLCASSIEGQGAGELFFGEGSRLTVL.

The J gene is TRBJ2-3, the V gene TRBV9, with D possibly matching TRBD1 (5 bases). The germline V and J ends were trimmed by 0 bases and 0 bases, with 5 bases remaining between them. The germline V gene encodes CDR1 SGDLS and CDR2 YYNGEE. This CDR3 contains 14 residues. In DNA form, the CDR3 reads TGTGCCAGCAGCGTAGGACAGAGCACAGATACGCAGTATTTT. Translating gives CASSVGQSTDTQYF. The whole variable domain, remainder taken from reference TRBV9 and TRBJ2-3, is DSGVTQTPKHLITATGQRVTLRCSPRSGDLSVYWYQQSLDQGLQFLIQYYNGEERAKGNILERFSAQQFPDLHSELNLSSLELGDSALYFCASSVGQSTDTQYFGPGTRLTVL.

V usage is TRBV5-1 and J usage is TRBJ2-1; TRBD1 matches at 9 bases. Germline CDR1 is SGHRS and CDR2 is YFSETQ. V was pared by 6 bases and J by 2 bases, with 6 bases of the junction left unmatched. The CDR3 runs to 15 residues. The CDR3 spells CASNRGTGTYNEQFF. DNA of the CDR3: TGCGCCAGCAACAGAGGGACAGGGACCTACAATGAGCAGTTCTTC.

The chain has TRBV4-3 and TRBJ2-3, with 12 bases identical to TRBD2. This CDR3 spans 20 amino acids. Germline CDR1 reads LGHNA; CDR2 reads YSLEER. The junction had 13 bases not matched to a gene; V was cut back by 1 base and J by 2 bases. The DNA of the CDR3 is TGCGCCAGCAGCCAAGGCATCCCCACCGGACTAGCGGGGTCCACAGATACGCAGTATTTT. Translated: CASSQGIPTGLAGSTDTQYF.

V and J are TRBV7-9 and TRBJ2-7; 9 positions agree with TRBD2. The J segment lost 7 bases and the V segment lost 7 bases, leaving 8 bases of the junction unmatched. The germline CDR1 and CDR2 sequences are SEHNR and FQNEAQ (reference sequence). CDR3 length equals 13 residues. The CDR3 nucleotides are TGTGCCAGCACTTCTAGCGGGGTGGGGGAGCAGTACTTC. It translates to CASTSSGVGEQYF.

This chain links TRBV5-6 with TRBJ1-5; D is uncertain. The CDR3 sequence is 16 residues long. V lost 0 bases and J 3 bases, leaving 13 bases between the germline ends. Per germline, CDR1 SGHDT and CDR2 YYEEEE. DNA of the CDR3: TGTGCCAGCAGCTTGGTTGGCAAAGGATCCAATCAGCCCCAGCATTTT. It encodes CASSLVGKGSNQPQHF.

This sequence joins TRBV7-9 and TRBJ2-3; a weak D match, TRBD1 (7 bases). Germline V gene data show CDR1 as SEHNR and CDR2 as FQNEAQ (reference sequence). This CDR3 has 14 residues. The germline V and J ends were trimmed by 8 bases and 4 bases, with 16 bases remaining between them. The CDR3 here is CASEQGWGADTQYF. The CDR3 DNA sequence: TGTGCCAGCGAACAGGGGTGGGGGGCAGATACGCAGTATTTT.

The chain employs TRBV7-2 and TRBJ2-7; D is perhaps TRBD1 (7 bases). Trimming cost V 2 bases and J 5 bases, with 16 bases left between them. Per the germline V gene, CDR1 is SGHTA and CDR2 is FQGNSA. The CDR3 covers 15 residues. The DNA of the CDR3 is TGTGCCAGCAGCTTAATGTTGGAGGGGGCCCACGAGCAGTACTTC. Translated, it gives CASSLMLEGAHEQYF.

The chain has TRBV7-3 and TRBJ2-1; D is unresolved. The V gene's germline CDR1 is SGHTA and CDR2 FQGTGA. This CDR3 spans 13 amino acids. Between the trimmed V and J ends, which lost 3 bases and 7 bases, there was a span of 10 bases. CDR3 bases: TGTGCCAGCAGCTTGTCTCTATCTAATGAGCAGTTCTTC. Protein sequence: CASSLSLSNEQFF.

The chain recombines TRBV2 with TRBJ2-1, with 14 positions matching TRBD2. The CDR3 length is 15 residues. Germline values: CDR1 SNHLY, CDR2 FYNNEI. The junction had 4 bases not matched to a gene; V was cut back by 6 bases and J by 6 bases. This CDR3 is CASRETSGGANEQFF. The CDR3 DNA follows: TGTGCCAGCAGAGAGACTAGCGGGGGGGCCAATGAGCAGTTCTTC.